These 19 T cell receptor beta chains share one sample of origin, sequenced in a study of blood T cell repertoires in COVID-19. Clones were read by immunoSEQ multiplex PCR, and TCRdb kept only the in-frame ones, dropping some. Counted here are about 200,000 clones, around nine tenths occurring once; the ten biggest clones make up roughly 6.2%. Sequencing input: peripheral blood. The receptors originated from a man in his sixties who had recovered from COVID-19.

The V and J genes are TRBV28 and TRBJ2-7; a possible D gene is TRBD2 (6 bases). CDR3 length: 15 residues. From germline, CDR1 is MDHEN and CDR2 SYDVKM. Trimming pared 7 bases from V and 5 bases from J, leaving 21 bases between. CDR3 sequence: CASIPPTAGRNEQYF. CDR3 nucleotide sequence: TGTGCCAGCATTCCCCCGACGGCAGGGAGGAACGAGCAGTACTTC.

The CDR3, as DNA: TGCGCCAGCAGCTTAACAGGGAGTCAGTCGTCTGGAAACACCATATATTTT. It specifies CASSLTGSQSSGNTIYF. V and J are TRBV5-1 and TRBJ1-3; perhaps TRBD1 as D (6 bases). CDR3 length: 17 amino acids. CDR1 SGHRS and CDR2 YFSETQ come from the germline V gene. Trimming took 2 bases from V and 1 from J, leaving 16 bases between them.

CDR3: CASSQDPISGDSYEQYF. The DNA of the CDR3 is TGCGCCAGCAGCCAAGATCCGATTAGCGGGGACTCCTACGAGCAGTACTTC. This chain joins TRBV4-1 and TRBJ2-7; 8 bases map to TRBD2. The CDR3 extends over 17 amino acids. J was trimmed by 0 bases and V by 0 bases; bases with no gene match: 7. Germline CDR1 and CDR2: MGHRA and YSYEKL.

This chain uses TRBV24-1 with TRBJ2-1; TRBD2 matches 11 bases. Germline CDR1 KGHDR, CDR2 SFDVKD. After removal of 4 bases from V and 2 bases from J, the junction contained 12 bases not matched to a gene. The CDR3 spans 19 residues. CDR3 protein: CATSDLTSGTSQTYNEQFF. The CDR3 nucleotides are TGTGCCACCAGTGACCTGACTAGCGGGACTTCACAGACCTACAATGAGCAGTTCTTC.

V gene TRBV6-5 combines with J gene TRBJ1-6; possible D gene TRBD1, 6 bases. Germline V lookup: CDR1 MNHEY, CDR2 SVGAGI. The CDR3 spans 14 residues. CDR3 sequence (DNA): TGTCATAAGGCTCGAAGGGGGTATAATTCACCCCTCCACTTT. Translated, it gives CHKARRGYNSPLHF.

This chain connects TRBV20-1 to TRBJ1-2, with D tentatively TRBD1 (5 bases). V was clipped by 3 bases and J by 7 bases, with 15 bases between them. CDR1 and CDR2 (germline): DFQATT, SNEGSKA (reference sequence). This CDR3 is 13 amino acids long. For the CDR3, the DNA is TGCAGTGCTAGTATTGACCTGGGGCTTGGCTACACCTTC. Encoded protein: CSASIDLGLGYTF.

The chain employs TRBV24-1 and TRBJ2-3; 9 bases map to TRBD1. The length of the CDR3 is 15 residues. In germline, CDR1 is KGHDR, CDR2 SFDVKD. V shed 5 bases, J shed 0 bases, and the junction held 2 bases outside the gene matches. The CDR3 sequence: CATSVGTGSTDTQYF. The CDR3 DNA reads TGTGCCACCAGTGTTGGGACAGGGAGCACAGATACGCAGTATTTT.

V and J are TRBV6-5 and TRBJ1-2; possibly TRBD1 for D (5 bases). The CDR3 extends over 13 amino acids. The V end lost 2 bases, the J end lost 8 bases, and 12 bases lay between the germline ends. CDR1 MNHEY and CDR2 SVGAGI come from the germline V gene. The CDR3 sequence: CASSYEARGGYTF. The CDR3 DNA is TGTGCCAGCAGTTACGAAGCCCGGGGGGGCTACACCTTC.

The chain recombines TRBV12-3 or TRBV12-4 with TRBJ2-5; D possibly corresponds to TRBD2 (6 bases). The CDR3 covers 13 residues. The V end lost 8 bases, the J end lost 3 bases, and 13 bases lay between the germline ends. The DNA for the CDR3 is TGTGCCAGCGCCCTGGGGGGTGAAGAGACCCAGTACTTC. Its translation: CASALGGEETQYF.

V gene TRBV30 combines with J gene TRBJ2-1, with D tentatively TRBD1 (5 bases). V dropped 1 base and J dropped 7 bases, with 11 bases sitting between them. Germline V gives CDR1 GTSNPN, CDR2 SVGIG (reference sequence). The CDR3 loop spans 13 amino acids. For the CDR3, the DNA is TGTGCCTGGAGTGAGAAGGGGCTGAATGAGCAGTTCTTC. This encodes CAWSEKGLNEQFF. The complete variable domain, with remaining parts taken from reference TRBV30 and TRBJ2-1, reads SQTIHQWPATLVQPVGSPLSLECTVEGTSNPNLYWYRQAAGRGLQLLFYSVGIGQISSEVPQNLSASRPQDRQFILSSKKLLLSDSGFYLCAWSEKGLNEQFFGPGTRLTVL.

The chain joins TRBV19 to TRBJ2-1, with TRBD1 identical over 8 bases. Germline V gives CDR1 LNHDA, CDR2 SQIVND (reference sequence). J gave up 10 bases and V 1 base, and 9 bases lay outside the gene matches. This CDR3 spans 15 amino acids. The CDR3 region has the DNA TGTGCCAGTAGTATAGTTTCAGGGGGCGCGTACGAGCAGTTCTTC. Translating it yields CASSIVSGGAYEQFF.

The rearrangement joins TRBV28 to TRBJ1-2, with unresolved D. Germline V CDR1 and CDR2: MDHEN, SYDVKM. The germline V and J ends were trimmed by 5 bases and 8 bases, with 15 bases remaining between them. The length of the CDR3 is 13 residues. The CDR3 bases are TGTGCCAGCAGTCTCATAGGAGGGTTGGGCTACACCTTC. This sequence encodes CASSLIGGLGYTF.

The chain is built from TRBV7-2 and TRBJ2-5; 10 bases map to TRBD2. There are 15 residues in the CDR3. Germline lookup yields CDR1 SGHTA and CDR2 FQGNSA. J was trimmed by 4 bases and V by 5 bases; bases with no gene match: 7. The CDR3 loop is CASSEERGGIETQYF. CDR3 sequence (DNA): TGTGCCAGCAGCGAGGAGCGGGGGGGTATAGAGACCCAGTACTTC.

The DNA for the CDR3 is TGCGCCAGCAGCTTTACTAGCGGAACCTACAATGAGCAGTTCTTC. Protein product: CASSFTSGTYNEQFF. The gene calls are TRBV5-1 and TRBJ2-1; TRBD2 agrees at 8 bases. The CDR3 has 15 residues. Per germline, CDR1 SGHRS and CDR2 YFSETQ. V dropped 2 bases and J dropped 2; count of bases not matched to a gene: 3.

The chain employs TRBV7-9 and TRBJ2-7; D unclear. Germline V gene data show CDR1 as SEHNR and CDR2 as FQNEAQ (reference sequence). The CDR3 is made up of 11 amino acids. The ends were cut back, 8 bases at V and 6 bases at J, with 11 bases in the middle. The CDR3 region is CASVLYGEQYF. CDR3 sequence (DNA): TGTGCCAGCGTCCTCTATGGCGAGCAGTACTTC.

The gene calls are TRBV28 and TRBJ1-2, with D possibly matching TRBD1 (6 bases). The germline CDR1 and CDR2 sequences are MDHEN and SYDVKM. CDR3 size: 14 residues. V lost 5 bases and J 8 bases, leaving 18 bases between the germline ends. CDR3 sequence: CASSPAGVLRGYTF. The DNA of the CDR3 is TGTGCCAGCAGTCCCGCAGGGGTGCTTCGAGGCTACACCTTC.

The genes are TRBV12-3 or TRBV12-4 and TRBJ1-2; the D gene is possibly TRBD1 (6 bases). V was pared by 2 bases and J by 7 bases, with 11 bases between. This CDR3 spans 13 amino acids. The CDR3 DNA is TGTGCCAGCAGTTTAAGGGGGATGGGTGGCTACACCTTC. Amino acid sequence: CASSLRGMGGYTF.

The gene calls are TRBV10-3 and TRBJ2-3; 7 bases align to TRBD1. The CDR3 contains 13 residues. Trimming at V came to 3 bases and at J to 8 bases, leaving 5 bases not matched to a gene. Germline loops: CDR1 ENHRY, CDR2 SYGVKD. CDR3 amino acids: CAISDGTAVTQYF. The CDR3 bases are TGTGCCATCAGTGATGGGACAGCTGTTACGCAGTATTTT.

The rearrangement links TRBV5-1 to TRBJ1-1; 9 nucleotides match TRBD1. Trimming at V came to 4 bases and at J to 1 base, leaving 5 bases not matched to a gene. Germline CDR1 is SGHRS and CDR2 is YFSETQ. The CDR3 is 15 residues long. CDR3 DNA sequence: TGCGCCAGCAGCCCGATGGGACAGGGGAACACTGAAGCTTTCTTT. The encoded protein is CASSPMGQGNTEAFF. The variable domain in full, completed from reference TRBV5-1 and TRBJ1-1, reads KAGVTQTPRYLIKTRGQQVTLSCSPISGHRSVSWYQQTPGQGLQFLFEYFSETQRNKGNFPGRFSGRQFSNSRSEMNVSTLELGDSALYLCASSPMGQGNTEAFFGQGTRLTVV.